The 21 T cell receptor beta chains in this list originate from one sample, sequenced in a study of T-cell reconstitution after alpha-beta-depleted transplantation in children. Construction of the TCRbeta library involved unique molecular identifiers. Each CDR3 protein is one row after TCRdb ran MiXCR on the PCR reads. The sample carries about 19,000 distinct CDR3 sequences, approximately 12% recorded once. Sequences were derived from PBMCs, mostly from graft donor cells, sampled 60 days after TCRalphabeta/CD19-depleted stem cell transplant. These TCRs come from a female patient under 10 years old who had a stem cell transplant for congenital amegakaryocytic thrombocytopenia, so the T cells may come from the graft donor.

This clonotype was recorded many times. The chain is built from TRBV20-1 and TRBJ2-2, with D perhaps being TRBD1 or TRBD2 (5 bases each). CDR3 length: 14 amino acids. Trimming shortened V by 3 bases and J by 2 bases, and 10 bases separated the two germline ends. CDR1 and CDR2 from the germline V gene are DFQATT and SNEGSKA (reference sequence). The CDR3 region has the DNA TGCAGTGCTAGGGGGACGTCTAACACCGGGGAGCTGTTTTTT. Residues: CSARGTSNTGELFF.

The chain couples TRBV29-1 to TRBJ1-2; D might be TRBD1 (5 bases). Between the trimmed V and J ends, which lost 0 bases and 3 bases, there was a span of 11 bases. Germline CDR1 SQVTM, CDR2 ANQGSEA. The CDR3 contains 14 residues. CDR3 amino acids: CSVEDVGGHYGYTF. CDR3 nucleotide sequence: TGCAGCGTTGAAGACGTGGGGGGACACTATGGCTACACCTTC.

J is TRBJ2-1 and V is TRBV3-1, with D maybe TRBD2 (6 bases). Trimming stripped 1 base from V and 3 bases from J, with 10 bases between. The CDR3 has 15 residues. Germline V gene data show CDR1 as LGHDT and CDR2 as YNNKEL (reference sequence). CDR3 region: CASSQVPGVYNEQFF. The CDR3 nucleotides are TGTGCCAGCAGCCAAGTCCCGGGAGTCTACAATGAGCAGTTCTTC.

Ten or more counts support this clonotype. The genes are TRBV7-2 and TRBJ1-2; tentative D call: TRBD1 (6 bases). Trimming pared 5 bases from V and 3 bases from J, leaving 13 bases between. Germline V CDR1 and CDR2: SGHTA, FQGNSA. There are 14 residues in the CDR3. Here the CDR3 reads CASSLEGGYYGYTF. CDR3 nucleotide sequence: TGTGCCAGCAGCCTAGAGGGGGGTTACTATGGCTACACCTTC. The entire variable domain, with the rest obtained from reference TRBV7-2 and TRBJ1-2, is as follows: GAGVSQSPSNKVTEKGKDVELRCDPISGHTALYWYRQSLGQGLEFLIYFQGNSAPDKSGLPSDRFSAERTGGSVSTLTIQRTQQEDSAVYLCASSLEGGYYGYTFGSGTRLTVV.

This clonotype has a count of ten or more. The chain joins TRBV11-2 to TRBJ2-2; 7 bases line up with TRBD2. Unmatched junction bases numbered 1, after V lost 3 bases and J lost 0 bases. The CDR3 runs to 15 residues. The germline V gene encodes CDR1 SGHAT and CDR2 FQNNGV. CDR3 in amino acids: CASSFTSANTGELFF. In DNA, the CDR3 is TGTGCCAGCAGCTTTACTAGCGCGAACACCGGGGAGCTGTTTTTT.

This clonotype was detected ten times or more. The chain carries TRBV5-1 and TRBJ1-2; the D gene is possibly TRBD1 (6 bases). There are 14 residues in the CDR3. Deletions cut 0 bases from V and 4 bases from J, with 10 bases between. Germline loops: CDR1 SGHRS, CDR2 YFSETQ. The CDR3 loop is CASSLGTEPYGYTF. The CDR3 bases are TGCGCCAGCAGCTTGGGGACAGAACCCTATGGCTACACCTTC. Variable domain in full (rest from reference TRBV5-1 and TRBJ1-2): KAGVTQTPRYLIKTRGQQVTLSCSPISGHRSVSWYQQTPGQGLQFLFEYFSETQRNKGNFPGRFSGRQFSNSRSEMNVSTLELGDSALYLCASSLGTEPYGYTFGSGTRLTVV.

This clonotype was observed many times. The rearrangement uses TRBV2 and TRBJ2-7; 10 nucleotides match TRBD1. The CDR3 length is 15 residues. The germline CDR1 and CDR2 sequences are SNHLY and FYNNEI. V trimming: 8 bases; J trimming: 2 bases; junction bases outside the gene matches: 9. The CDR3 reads CASDPGQGIPYEQYF. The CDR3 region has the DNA TGTGCCAGCGACCCGGGACAGGGGATACCCTACGAGCAGTACTTC.

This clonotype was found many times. The CDR3 here is CASSQPGASPGNSPLHF. The CDR3 coding sequence is TGCGCCAGCAGCCAACCGGGGGCGTCCCCTGGGAATTCACCCCTCCACTTT. This sequence joins TRBV4-1 and TRBJ1-6; D perhaps matches TRBD1 (6 bases). Trimming pared 2 bases from V and 7 bases from J, leaving 18 bases between. The CDR3 covers 17 residues. Germline V CDR1 and CDR2: MGHRA, YSYEKL.

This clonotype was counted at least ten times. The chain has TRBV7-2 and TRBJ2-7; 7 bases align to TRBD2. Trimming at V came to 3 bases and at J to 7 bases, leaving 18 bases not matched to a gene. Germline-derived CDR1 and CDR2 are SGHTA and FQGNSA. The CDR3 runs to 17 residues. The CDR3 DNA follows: TGTGCCAGCAGCTTTTCAAGCCTGGCGGCGGGAGCGGGGGAGCAGTACTTC. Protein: CASSFSSLAAGAGEQYF.

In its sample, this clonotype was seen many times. CDR3 residues: CSARVAEGGTGELFF. The CDR3 nucleotides are TGCAGTGCTAGAGTAGCGGAGGGGGGCACCGGGGAGCTGTTTTTT. This chain joins TRBV20-1 and TRBJ2-2; TRBD1 or TRBD2 may be the D gene (6 bases each). The germline V gene has CDR1 DFQATT and CDR2 SNEGSKA (reference sequence). Trimming shortened V by 1 base and J by 4 bases, and 13 bases separated the two germline ends. This CDR3 comprises 15 residues.

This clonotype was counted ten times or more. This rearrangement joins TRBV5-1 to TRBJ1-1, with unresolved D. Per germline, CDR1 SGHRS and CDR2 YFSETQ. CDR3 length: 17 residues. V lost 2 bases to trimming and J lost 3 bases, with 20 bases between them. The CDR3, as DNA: TGCGCCAGCAGCTTCTGGGGAGGAGTCGGCGGAGACACTGAAGCTTTCTTT. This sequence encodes CASSFWGGVGGDTEAFF.

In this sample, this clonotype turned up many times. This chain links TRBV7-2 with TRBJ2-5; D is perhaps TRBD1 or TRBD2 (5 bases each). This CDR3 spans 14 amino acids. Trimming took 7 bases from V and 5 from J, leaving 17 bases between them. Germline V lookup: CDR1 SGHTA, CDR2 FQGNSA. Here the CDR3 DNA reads TGTGCCAGCACCACGTTGAGGGGATCGGAGACCCAGTACTTC. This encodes CASTTLRGSETQYF.

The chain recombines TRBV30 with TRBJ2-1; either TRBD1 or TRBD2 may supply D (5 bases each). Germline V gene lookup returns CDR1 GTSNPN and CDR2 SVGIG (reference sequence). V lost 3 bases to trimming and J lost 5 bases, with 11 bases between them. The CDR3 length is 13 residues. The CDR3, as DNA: TGTGCCTGGAGCGACGGGGCGGACAATGAGCAGTTCTTC. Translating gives CAWSDGADNEQFF.

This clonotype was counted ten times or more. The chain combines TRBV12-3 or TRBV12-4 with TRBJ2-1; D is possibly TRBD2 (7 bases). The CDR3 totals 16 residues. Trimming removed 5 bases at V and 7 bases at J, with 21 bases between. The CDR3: CASSPWGGVTSNEQFF. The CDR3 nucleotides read TGTGCCAGCAGTCCTTGGGGGGGCGTTACCTCAAATGAGCAGTTCTTC.

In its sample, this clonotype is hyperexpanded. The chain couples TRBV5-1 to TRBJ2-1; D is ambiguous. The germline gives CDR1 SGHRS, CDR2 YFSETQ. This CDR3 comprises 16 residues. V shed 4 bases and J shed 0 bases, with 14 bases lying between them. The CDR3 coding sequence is TGCGCCAGCAGCGGCGGTCCTACGTACTCCTACAATGAGCAGTTCTTC. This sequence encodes CASSGGPTYSYNEQFF.

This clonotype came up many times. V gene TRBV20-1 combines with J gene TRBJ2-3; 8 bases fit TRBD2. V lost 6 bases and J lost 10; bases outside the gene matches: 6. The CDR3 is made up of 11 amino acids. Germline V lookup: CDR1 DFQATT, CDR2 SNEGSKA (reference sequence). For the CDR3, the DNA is TGCAGTGCGGGACCGGGAGGGGCGCAGTATTTT. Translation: CSAGPGGAQYF.

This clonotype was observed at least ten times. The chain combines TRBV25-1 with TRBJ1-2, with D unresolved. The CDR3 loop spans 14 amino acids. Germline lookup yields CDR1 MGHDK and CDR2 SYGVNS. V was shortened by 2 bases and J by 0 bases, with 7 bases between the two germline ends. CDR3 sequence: CASSEGTTNYGYTF. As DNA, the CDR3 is TGTGCCAGCAGTGAAGGTACAACTAACTATGGCTACACCTTC.

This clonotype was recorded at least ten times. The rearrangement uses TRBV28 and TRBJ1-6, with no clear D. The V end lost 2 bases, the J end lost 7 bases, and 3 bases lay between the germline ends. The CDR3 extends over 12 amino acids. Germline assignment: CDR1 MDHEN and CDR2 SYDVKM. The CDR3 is CASSLGNSPLHF. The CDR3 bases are TGTGCCAGCAGTTTAGGGAATTCACCCCTCCACTTT.

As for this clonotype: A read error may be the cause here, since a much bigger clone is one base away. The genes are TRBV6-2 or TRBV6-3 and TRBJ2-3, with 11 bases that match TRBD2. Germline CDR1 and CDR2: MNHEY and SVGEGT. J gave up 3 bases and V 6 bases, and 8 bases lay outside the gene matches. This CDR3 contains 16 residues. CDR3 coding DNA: TGTGCCAGCAGGGGACTAGCGGAAGTTGAAACAGATACGCAGTATTTT. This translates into CASRGLAEVETDTQYF.

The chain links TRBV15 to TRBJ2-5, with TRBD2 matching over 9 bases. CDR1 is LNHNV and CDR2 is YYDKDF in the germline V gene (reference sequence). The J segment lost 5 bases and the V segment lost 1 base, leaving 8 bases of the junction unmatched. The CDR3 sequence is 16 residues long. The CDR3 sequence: CATSRGVAGEWETQYF. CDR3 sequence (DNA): TGTGCCACCAGCAGAGGAGTAGCGGGAGAGTGGGAGACCCAGTACTTC.

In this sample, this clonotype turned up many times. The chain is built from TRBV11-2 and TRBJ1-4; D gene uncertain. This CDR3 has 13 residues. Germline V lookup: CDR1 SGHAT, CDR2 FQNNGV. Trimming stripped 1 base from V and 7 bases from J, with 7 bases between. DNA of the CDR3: TGTGCCAGCAGCTTAGGGAATCGTGAAAAACTGTTTTTT. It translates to CASSLGNREKLFF.